The entry that follows covers one TCR beta chain sequence. This entry is derived from a study of technical replicates of blood from a handful of donors. From germline, CDR1 is MDHEN and CDR2 SYDVKM. This CDR3 has 12 residues. V was shortened by 6 bases and J by 10 bases, with 13 bases between the two germline ends. TCRdb's table, derived via immunoSEQ multiplex PCR, lists solely in-frame clones and lacks some. The table records about 85,000 clones, roughly 94% of them present only once. The chain carries TRBV28 and TRBJ2-1, with D maybe TRBD1 (5 bases). Material for sequencing was T cells isolated from PBMCs. This receptor was taken from a human donor in good health. The chain's CDR3 is CASSLINREQFF. In DNA, the CDR3 is TGTGCCAGCAGCCTAATTAACAGGGAGCAGTTCTTC.